The 6 T cell receptor beta chains in this list originate from one sample, sequenced in a study of cytomegalovirus exposure and HLA in healthy donors. 13 Jbeta primers and 60 Vbeta primers were used for the PCR. This table comes from immunoSEQ multiplex PCR, and its TCRdb copy is limited to in-frame clones, with some not included. The data contain some 150,000 clones, 80% of them singletons. Sequencing input: PBMCs. The source is a man in his fifties or sixties in good health and CMV-seronegative.

The V and J genes are TRBV13 and TRBJ1-2; TRBD1 matches 8 bases. The V segment lost 5 bases and the J segment 7 bases; nucleotides outside the gene matches: 6. The germline gives CDR1 PRHDT, CDR2 FYEKMQ (reference sequence). The CDR3 contains 13 residues. The CDR3 reads CASSVPQGAGYTF. Written as DNA, the CDR3 is TGTGCCAGCAGCGTACCCCAGGGGGCTGGCTACACCTTC. Full variable domain (remainder filled in from reference TRBV13 and TRBJ1-2): AAGVIQSPRHLIKEKRETATLKCYPIPRHDTVYWYQQGPGQDPQFLISFYEKMQSDKGSIPDRFSAQQFSDYHSELNMSSLELGDSALYFCASSVPQGAGYTFGSGTRLTVV.

This rearrangement joins TRBV5-1 to TRBJ1-2; possible D gene TRBD1, 5 bases. The germline V gene has CDR1 SGHRS and CDR2 YFSETQ. Trimming shortened V by 0 bases and J by 4 bases, and 7 bases separated the two germline ends. The CDR3 runs to 13 residues. The CDR3, as DNA: TGCGCCAGCAGCTTGGGGGACTTCTATGGCTACACCTTC. Protein: CASSLGDFYGYTF.

The rearrangement joins TRBV14 to TRBJ1-2; 8 bases fit TRBD1. The germline V gene has CDR1 SGHDN and CDR2 FVKESK. V dropped 6 bases and J dropped 4; count of bases not matched to a gene: 7. The CDR3 consists of 14 residues. The CDR3 DNA reads as TGTGCCAGCAGTCCGGACAGGGTCGCCTATGGCTACACCTTC. Translating gives CASSPDRVAYGYTF.

This clone was observed a few times. J is TRBJ2-1 and V is TRBV5-1; D gene unclear. The V and J ends lost 0 bases and 7 bases respectively, with 11 bases between them. Germline V CDR1 and CDR2: SGHRS, YFSETQ. The CDR3 runs to 14 residues. CDR3 nucleotide sequence: TGCGCCAGCAGCTTGGGACACGGTTATAATGAGCAGTTCTTC. Its protein is CASSLGHGYNEQFF. Using reference TRBV5-1 and TRBJ2-1 for the parts outside the CDR3, the full variable domain is KAGVTQTPRYLIKTRGQQVTLSCSPISGHRSVSWYQQTPGQGLQFLFEYFSETQRNKGNFPGRFSGRQFSNSRSEMNVSTLELGDSALYLCASSLGHGYNEQFFGPGTRLTVL.

A few counts support this clone. The chain combines TRBV7-6 with TRBJ2-3, with a possible D match to TRBD2 (5 bases). Trimming took 0 bases from V and 1 from J, leaving 5 bases between them. The germline V gene has CDR1 SGHVS and CDR2 FNYEAQ. This CDR3 contains 14 residues. This chain's CDR3 is CASSLAGGTDTQYF. The CDR3, as DNA: TGTGCCAGCAGCTTAGCGGGAGGCACAGATACGCAGTATTTT.

This clone was picked up one time. The V gene is TRBV4-2, the J gene TRBJ1-4; D call uncertain. V was trimmed by 3 bases and J by 6 bases, leaving 14 bases between them. The V gene's germline CDR1 is LGHNA and CDR2 YNFKEQ. The CDR3 loop spans 15 amino acids. The CDR3 DNA reads as TGTGCCAGCAGCCACTACACTGGGAGTGATGAAAAACTGTTTTTT. Residues: CASSHYTGSDEKLFF.